A selection of T cell receptor beta chains follows, all from one sample in a study of spatial heterogeneity in lung cancer. Using its own MiXCR run on the 5' RACE reads, TCRdb lists one record per CDR3 protein. The sample lists roughly 20,000 distinct CDR3 sequences, approximately 3% occurring once. The sequencing used lung tumor tissue, collected at surgery. These receptors originate from a male donor with early-stage non-small cell lung cancer. Both conserved end residues are part of each CDR3. D genes are given only for firm matches. The size field reads once, few or many counts, or a class when the clone is expanded.

V gene,D gene,CDR3 length,clone size,J gene,CDR3 DNA,CDR3 protein
TRBV6-6,NA,16,many,TRBJ1-2,TGTGCCAGCAGTTACCTTCCGGGGACACCTAACTATGGCTACACCTTC,CASSYLPGTPNYGYTF
TRBV15,TRBD2,13,many,TRBJ2-1,TGTGCCACCGGACTAGCGGGACCGGGGGAGCAGTTCTTC,CATGLAGPGEQFF
TRBV12-3/TRBV12-4,NA,13,many,TRBJ1-2,TGTGCCAGCAGCCCGGAATCTAACTATGGCTACACCTTC,CASSPESNYGYTF
TRBV6-5,NA,14,many,TRBJ2-5,TGTGCCAGCAGGCTCGATCAGGGGCTAGAGACCCAGTACTTC,CASRLDQGLETQYF
TRBV5-1,NA,13,many,TRBJ1-2,TGCGCCAGCAGCTTAAGTACAGGCTATGGCTACACCTTC,CASSLSTGYGYTF
TRBV27,NA,19,many,TRBJ2-3,TGTGCCAGCAGTTTTGGGTCCGGGGGCGTCATCACCAGCACAGATACGCAGTATTTT,CASSFGSGGVITSTDTQYF
TRBV25-1,NA,12,many,TRBJ2-7,TGTGCCAGCAGTCTGACAGGTTACGAGCAGTACTTC,CASSLTGYEQYF
TRBV4-3,TRBD2,16,many,TRBJ2-2,TGCGCCAGCAGCCAAGATAGCGGGGGCGGCACCGGGGAGCTGTTTTTT,CASSQDSGGGTGELFF
TRBV19,TRBD2,16,many,TRBJ2-7,TGTGCCAGTAGTTCCCACTCAAGCGGGAGTTTCTACGAGCAGTACTTC,CASSSHSSGSFYEQYF
TRBV29-1,NA,12,many,TRBJ1-1,TGCAGCGTTGAAGAAAACAGTGCCGAAGCTTTCTTT,CSVEENSAEAFF
TRBV12-3/TRBV12-4,NA,12,many,TRBJ2-3,TGTGCCAGCAGTTTAAGGCTAGATACGCAGTATTTT,CASSLRLDTQYF
TRBV5-1,TRBD2,15,many,TRBJ2-5,TGCGCCAGCAGCTCTGGGGGAGCGGGGCAAGAGACCCAGTACTTC,CASSSGGAGQETQYF
TRBV29-1,TRBD2,15,many,TRBJ2-1,TGCAGCGTCAAAGGAGCGGGAGGGCCCTACAATGAGCAGTTCTTC,CSVKGAGGPYNEQFF
TRBV27,TRBD2,12,many,TRBJ2-7,TGTGCCAGTTTCGGGAGGGCCTACGAGCAGTACTTC,CASFGRAYEQYF
TRBV12-3/TRBV12-4,NA,14,many,TRBJ1-2,TGTGCCAGCAGCCCGACGACAGCTAACTATGGCTACACCTTC,CASSPTTANYGYTF
TRBV20-1,NA,13,many,TRBJ1-2,TGCAGTGCTAGAGCAACGGAAAACTATGGCTACACCTTC,CSARATENYGYTF
TRBV11-3,NA,14,many,TRBJ2-7,TGTGCCAGCAGTCGGTCGACTAGGATCTACGAGCAGTACTTC,CASSRSTRIYEQYF
TRBV10-3,NA,15,medium-sized,TRBJ1-1,TGTGCCATCAGTGCCTCGGAAATTGATCGCACTGAAGCTTTCTTT,CAISASEIDRTEAFF
TRBV12-3/TRBV12-4,TRBD2,15,many,TRBJ2-3,TGTGCCAGCAGTCCAAGCGGGACTAGCACAGATACGCAGTATTTT,CASSPSGTSTDTQYF
TRBV10-3,TRBD2,16,many,TRBJ2-2,TGTGCCATCAGTGCAGTAGCGGGTACGAACACCGGGGAGCTGTTTTTT,CAISAVAGTNTGELFF
TRBV7-8,NA,14,many,TRBJ1-2,TGTGCCAGCAGCATATCGGTGAGGGACTATGGCTACACCTTC,CASSISVRDYGYTF
TRBV7-8,TRBD1,15,many,TRBJ1-5,TGTGCCAGCAGCTTCACAGGGGGCCGCAATCAGCCCCAGCATTTT,CASSFTGGRNQPQHF
TRBV5-4,NA,12,many,TRBJ2-3,TGTGCCAGCGCGGAGGGTACAGATACGCAGTATTTT,CASAEGTDTQYF
TRBV27,NA,17,many,TRBJ1-1,TGTGCCAGCACTCAAATACGGACGGGGGGGCCGAACACTGAAGCTTTCTTT,CASTQIRTGGPNTEAFF
TRBV11-3,NA,14,many,TRBJ1-3,TGTGCCAGCAGCCAGGGCGGGTACGGAAACACCATATATTTT,CASSQGGYGNTIYF
TRBV6-5,TRBD1,13,many,TRBJ1-2,TGTGCCACCCTCCCCTCAGGGGGGTATGGCTACACCTTC,CATLPSGGYGYTF
TRBV19,NA,12,many,TRBJ2-1,TGTGCCAGTAGTAACTACGGATTTGAGCAGTTCTTC,CASSNYGFEQFF
TRBV2,NA,12,medium-sized,TRBJ2-7,TGTGCCAGCAGTGACAGGGGCTACGAGCAGTACTTC,CASSDRGYEQYF
TRBV7-2,NA,16,many,TRBJ1-6,TGTGCCAGCAGCCTGGGAGGGGGTGCCTATAATTCACCCCTCCACTTT,CASSLGGGAYNSPLHF
TRBV7-9,NA,18,many,TRBJ2-1,TGTGCCAGCAGCTTACCCCTCCGGCAGGTTAGTTCCTACAATGAGCAGTTCTTC,CASSLPLRQVSSYNEQFF
TRBV7-2,NA,16,many,TRBJ2-3,TGTGCCAGCAGCCCCCGTAGTGGGGGAGCCCCAGATACGCAGTATTTT,CASSPRSGGAPDTQYF
TRBV6-5,TRBD2,17,many,TRBJ2-1,TGTGCCAGCAGTAGTCTAGCGGGAGGCGAATCCTACAATGAGCAGTTCTTC,CASSSLAGGESYNEQFF
TRBV2,NA,14,many,TRBJ2-1,TGTGCCAGCAGCGGCCTGAGCTCCTACAATGAGCAGTTCTTC,CASSGLSSYNEQFF
TRBV7-2,NA,12,many,TRBJ2-1,TGTGCCAGCAGCCCTAGTCGCAATGAGCAGTTCTTC,CASSPSRNEQFF
TRBV4-1,TRBD2,19,many,TRBJ2-3,TGCGCCAGCAGCCTCCTGACCTCTAGCGGAGCGTCCAGCACAGATACGCAGTATTTT,CASSLLTSSGASSTDTQYF
TRBV7-9,TRBD1,14,many,TRBJ1-6,TGTGCCAGCAGCTCACAGGGGTTTGGTTCACCCCTCCACTTT,CASSSQGFGSPLHF
TRBV3-1,TRBD2,19,many,TRBJ2-3,TGTGCCAGCAGCCAAGATTTGGGACTAGCGGGAAAAAGTACAGATACGCAGTATTTT,CASSQDLGLAGKSTDTQYF
TRBV6-5,NA,13,many,TRBJ2-7,TGTGCCAGTCGGGTGGGGCAGACTTACGAGCAGTACTTC,CASRVGQTYEQYF
TRBV5-6,NA,11,many,TRBJ1-6,TGTGCCAGCAGCCGGGATCTATCCCTCCACTTT,CASSRDLSLHF
TRBV12-3/TRBV12-4,NA,12,many,TRBJ1-1,TGTGCCAGCAGGTCATTGAACACTGAAGCTTTCTTT,CASRSLNTEAFF
TRBV5-1,NA,16,many,TRBJ2-3,TGCGCCAGCAGTCCCGTCTCGGGGGCCCAGGGTGATACGCAGTATTTT,CASSPVSGAQGDTQYF
TRBV4-3,NA,14,many,TRBJ2-1,TGCGCCAGCAGCCAAGATCCCAGCTACAATGAGCAGTTCTTC,CASSQDPSYNEQFF
TRBV6-6,NA,13,many,TRBJ2-3,TGTGCCAGCGACAGTCCTAGCACAGATACGCAGTATTTT,CASDSPSTDTQYF
TRBV27,NA,16,many,TRBJ1-2,TGTGCCAGCAGTTTTCCCCCTTTGTTAGTTTGGGATGGCTACACCTTC,CASSFPPLLVWDGYTF
TRBV28,NA,12,many,TRBJ1-1,TGTGCCAGCAGTTCTCCAACGACTGAAGCTTTCTTT,CASSSPTTEAFF
TRBV14,NA,14,many,TRBJ2-1,TGTGCCAGCAGCCAAGAAGCCGACTACAATGAGCAGTTCTTC,CASSQEADYNEQFF